A selection of T cell receptor beta chains follows, all from one sample in a study of cytomegalovirus exposure and HLA in healthy donors. Sequencing was performed with immunoSEQ multiplex PCR; in TCRdb, only in-frame clones are kept and a portion is missing. The sample lists approximately 90,000 clones; 60% to 70% were seen once. The source material was PBMCs. Receptors were obtained from a woman between 25 and 40 years old in good health and CMV-seronegative. Each CDR3 is given with its conserved first and last residue. The D gene is left open where the match is weak. A clone size is listed for some rows: how often the clone was seen (once, few, many), or a class if it is expanded.

clone_size,d_call,j_call,v_call,cdr3_nt,cdr3_aa
NA,TRBD2,TRBJ2-3,TRBV4-1,TGCGCCAGCAGCCAACTGGGACTAGCGGGAGGGCCGTGGTTAGATACGCAGTATTTT,CASSQLGLAGGPWLDTQYF
few,TRBD1,TRBJ1-2,TRBV10-2,TGCGCCAGCAGCCCTGACAGGGTTAACTATGGCTACACCTTC,CASSPDRVNYGYTF
few,TRBD1,TRBJ1-5,TRBV27,TGTGCCAGCAGTTCCCGGACAGGGCTGAGCAATCAGCCCCAGCATTTT,CASSSRTGLSNQPQHF
NA,NA,TRBJ2-3,TRBV30,TGTGCCTGGAGTGTATCTGGGGCTAGCACAGATACGCAGTATTTT,CAWSVSGASTDTQYF
NA,TRBD1,TRBJ2-7,TRBV10-3,TGTGCCATCAGGGAGACAGGGTCCTACGAGCAGTACTTC,CAIRETGSYEQYF
few,TRBD1,TRBJ2-7,TRBV27,TGTGCCAGCCGACAGGGCCACTACGAGCAGTACTTC,CASRQGHYEQYF
NA,TRBD2,TRBJ2-7,TRBV7-2,TGTGCCAGCGGCAGGACTAGCGGACCCTACGAGCAGTACTTC,CASGRTSGPYEQYF
once,NA,TRBJ2-7,TRBV5-4,TGTGCCAGCAGCCCGGGGACTGGCGGGGAGCAGTACTTC,CASSPGTGGEQYF
NA,NA,TRBJ2-3,TRBV27,TGTGCCAGCCGTTCGTGGGGGGCAGATACGCAGTATTTT,CASRSWGADTQYF
few,NA,TRBJ2-1,TRBV28,TGTGCCAGCAATTCCCGGGACTCCCGACAAGTCTGGCAGTTCTTC,CASNSRDSRQVWQFF
NA,TRBD2,TRBJ2-1,TRBV11-3,TGTGCCAGCAGTCCAGGACTAGCGGGGCCCTATTCGGAGCAGTTCTTC,CASSPGLAGPYSEQFF
NA,NA,TRBJ1-4,TRBV5-8,TGTGCCAGCAGCTTGGGAAGCAGGAATGAAAAACTGTTTTTT,CASSLGSRNEKLFF
NA,TRBD1,TRBJ1-2,TRBV27,TGTGCCAGCAGAACAGGGGCCGCCCAACAGTATGGCTACACCTTC,CASRTGAAQQYGYTF
few,NA,TRBJ1-5,TRBV29-1,TGCAGCGTTGCCGAGACAGGAAAAAGTCAGCCCCAGCATTTT,CSVAETGKSQPQHF
NA,TRBD1,TRBJ2-5,TRBV6-5,TGTGCCAGCGTGGGAGACAGGGTCGGGACCCAGTACTTC,CASVGDRVGTQYF
once,NA,TRBJ2-1,TRBV7-9,TGTGCCAGCAGCTCCTCACGGGTGGGGGGCAATGAGCAGTTCTTC,CASSSSRVGGNEQFF
NA,TRBD2,TRBJ2-3,TRBV10-3,TGTGCCATCAGTATAGCGGGAGCGAGCACAGATACGCAGTATTTT,CAISIAGASTDTQYF